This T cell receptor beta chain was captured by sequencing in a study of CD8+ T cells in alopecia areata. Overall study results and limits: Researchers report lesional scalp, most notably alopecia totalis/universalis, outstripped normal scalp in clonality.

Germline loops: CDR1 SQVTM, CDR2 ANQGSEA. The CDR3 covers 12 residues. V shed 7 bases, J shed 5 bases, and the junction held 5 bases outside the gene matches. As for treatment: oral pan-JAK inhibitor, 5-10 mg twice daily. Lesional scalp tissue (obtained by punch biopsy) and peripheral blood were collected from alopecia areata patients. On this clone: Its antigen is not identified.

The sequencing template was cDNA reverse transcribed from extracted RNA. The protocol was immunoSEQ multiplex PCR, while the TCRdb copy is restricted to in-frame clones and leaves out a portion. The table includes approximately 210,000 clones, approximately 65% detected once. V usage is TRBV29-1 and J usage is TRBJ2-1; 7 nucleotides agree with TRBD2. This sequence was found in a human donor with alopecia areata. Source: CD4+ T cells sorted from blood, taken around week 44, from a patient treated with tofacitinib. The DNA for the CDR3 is TGCAGCGACTCTAGCGGTCACAATGAGCAGTTCTTC. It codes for CSDSSGHNEQFF.